This T cell receptor (beta chain) was sequenced in a study of blood T cell repertoires in COVID-19. As handled by the study authors: Using reference gene primer amplification, nucleated cell counts were estimated. TCRdb's copy holds only in-frame clones and misses some; the assay was immunoSEQ multiplex PCR. The V and J calls and clone size are taken from that table; D and trimming were inferred from the DNA. Here the sample spans about 130,000 clones, roughly four fifths being singletons. Germline CDR1 and CDR2: SGHDT and YYEEEE. The CDR3 runs to 15 residues. V lost 0 bases and J 0 bases, leaving 7 bases between the germline ends.

The sequence derives from a man in his forties with active or convalescent COVID-19. The chain employs TRBV5-6 and TRBJ1-3; D is ambiguous. Sequencing was done on a sample of peripheral blood. CDR3 coding DNA: TGTGCCAGCAGCTTGGGGCAGATCTCTGGAAACACCATATATTTT. It specifies CASSLGQISGNTIYF. Supplemented by reference TRBV5-6 and TRBJ1-3, the full variable domain reads DAGVTQSPTHLIKTRGQQVTLRCSPKSGHDTVSWYQQALGQGPQFIFQYYEEEERQRGNFPDRFSGHQFPNYSSELNVNALLLGDSALYLCASSLGQISGNTIYFGEGSWLTVV.